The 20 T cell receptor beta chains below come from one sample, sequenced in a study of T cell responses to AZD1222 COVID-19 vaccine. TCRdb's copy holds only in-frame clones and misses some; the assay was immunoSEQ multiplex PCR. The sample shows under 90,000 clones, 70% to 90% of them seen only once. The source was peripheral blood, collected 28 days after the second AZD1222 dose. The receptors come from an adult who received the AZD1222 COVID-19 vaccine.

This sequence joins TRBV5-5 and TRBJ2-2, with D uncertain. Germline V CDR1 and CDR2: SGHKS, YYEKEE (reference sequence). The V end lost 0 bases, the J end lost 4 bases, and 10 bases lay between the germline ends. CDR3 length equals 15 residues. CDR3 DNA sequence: TGTGCCAGCAGCTTGGCGAGGTATGGCACCGGGGAGCTGTTTTTT. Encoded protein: CASSLARYGTGELFF. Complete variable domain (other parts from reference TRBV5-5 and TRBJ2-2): DAGVTQSPTHLIKTRGQQVTLRCSPISGHKSVSWYQQVLGQGPQFIFQYYEKEERGRGNFPDRFSARQFPNYSSELNVNALLLGDSALYLCASSLARYGTGELFFGEGSRLTVL.

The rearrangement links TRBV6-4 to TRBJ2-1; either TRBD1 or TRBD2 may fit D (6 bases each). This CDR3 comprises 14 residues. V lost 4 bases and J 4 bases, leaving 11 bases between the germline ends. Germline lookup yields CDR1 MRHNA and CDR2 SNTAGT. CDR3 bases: TGTGCCAGCAGTGCGGGGGCTGAATACAATGAGCAGTTCTTC. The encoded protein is CASSAGAEYNEQFF.

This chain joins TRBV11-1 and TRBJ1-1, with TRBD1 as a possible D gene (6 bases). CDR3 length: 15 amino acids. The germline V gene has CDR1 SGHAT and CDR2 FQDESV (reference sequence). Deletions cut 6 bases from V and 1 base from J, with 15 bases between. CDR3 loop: CASRSQGTPNTEAFF. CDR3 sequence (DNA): TGTGCCAGCAGGTCTCAGGGGACCCCGAACACTGAAGCTTTCTTT. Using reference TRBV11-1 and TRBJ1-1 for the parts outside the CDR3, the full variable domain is EAEVAQSPRYKITEKSQAVAFWCDPISGHATLYWYRQILGQGPELLVQFQDESVVDDSQLPKDRFSAERLKGVDSTLKIQPAELGDSAMYLCASRSQGTPNTEAFFGQGTRLTVV.

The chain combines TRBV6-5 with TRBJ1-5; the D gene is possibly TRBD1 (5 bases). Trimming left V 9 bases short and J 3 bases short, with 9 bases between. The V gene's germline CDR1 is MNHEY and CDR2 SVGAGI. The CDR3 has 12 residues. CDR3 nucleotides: TGTGCCAGTTGGGGACCCAATCAGCCCCAGCATTTT. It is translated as CASWGPNQPQHF.

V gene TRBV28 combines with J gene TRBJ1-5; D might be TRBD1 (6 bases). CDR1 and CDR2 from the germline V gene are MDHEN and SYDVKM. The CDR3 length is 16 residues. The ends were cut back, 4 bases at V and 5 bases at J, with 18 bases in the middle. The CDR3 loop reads CASSSKPDSWDQPQHF. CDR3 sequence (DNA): TGTGCCAGCAGTTCTAAACCGGACAGCTGGGATCAGCCCCAGCATTTT.

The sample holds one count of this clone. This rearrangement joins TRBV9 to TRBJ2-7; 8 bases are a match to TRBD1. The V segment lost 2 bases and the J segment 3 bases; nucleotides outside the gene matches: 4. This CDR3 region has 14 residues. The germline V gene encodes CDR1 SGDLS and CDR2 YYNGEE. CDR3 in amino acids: CASSVGTGHYEQYF. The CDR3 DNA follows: TGTGCCAGCAGCGTCGGGACAGGCCACTACGAGCAGTACTTC. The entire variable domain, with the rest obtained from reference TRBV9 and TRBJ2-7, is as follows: DSGVTQTPKHLITATGQRVTLRCSPRSGDLSVYWYQQSLDQGLQFLIQYYNGEERAKGNILERFSAQQFPDLHSELNLSSLELGDSALYFCASSVGTGHYEQYFGPGTRLTVT.

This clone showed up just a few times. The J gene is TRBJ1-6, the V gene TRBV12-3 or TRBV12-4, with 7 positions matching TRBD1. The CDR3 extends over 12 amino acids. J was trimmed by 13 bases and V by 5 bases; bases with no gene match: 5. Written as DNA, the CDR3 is TGTGCCAGCAGTCGACAGGGCGGGCCCCTCCACTTT. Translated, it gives CASSRQGGPLHF.

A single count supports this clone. CDR3 nucleotide sequence: TGTGCCAGCAGCCAAGCCTGGGGCAGGGAGAATGAAAAACTGTTTTTT. Protein sequence: CASSQAWGRENEKLFF. The chain combines TRBV3-1 (or the pseudogene TRBV3-2) with TRBJ1-4; D possibly corresponds to TRBD1 (5 bases). The CDR3 is made up of 16 amino acids. Germline CDR1 LGHDT, CDR2 YNNKEL (reference sequence). Deletions cut 1 base from V and 5 bases from J, with 14 bases between.

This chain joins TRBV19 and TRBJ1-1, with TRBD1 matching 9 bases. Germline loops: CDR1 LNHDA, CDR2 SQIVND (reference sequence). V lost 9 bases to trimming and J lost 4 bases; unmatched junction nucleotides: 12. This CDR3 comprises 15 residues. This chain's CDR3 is CARPFIMTGGTEAFF. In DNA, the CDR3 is TGTGCCAGGCCGTTTATCATGACAGGGGGCACTGAAGCTTTCTTT.

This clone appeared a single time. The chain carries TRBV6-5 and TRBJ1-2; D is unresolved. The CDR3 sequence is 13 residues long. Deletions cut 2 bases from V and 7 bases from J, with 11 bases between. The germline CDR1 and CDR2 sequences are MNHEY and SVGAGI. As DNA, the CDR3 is TGTGCCAGCAGTTACCGTAGGGTGGGTGGCTACACCTTC. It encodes CASSYRRVGGYTF.

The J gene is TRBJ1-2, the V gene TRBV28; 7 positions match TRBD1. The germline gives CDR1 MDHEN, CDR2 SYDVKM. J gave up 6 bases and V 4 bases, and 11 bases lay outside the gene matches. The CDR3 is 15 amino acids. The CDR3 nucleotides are TGTGCCAGCAGTTCACCCGGGACAGCCCCTCATGGCTACACCTTC. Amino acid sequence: CASSSPGTAPHGYTF.

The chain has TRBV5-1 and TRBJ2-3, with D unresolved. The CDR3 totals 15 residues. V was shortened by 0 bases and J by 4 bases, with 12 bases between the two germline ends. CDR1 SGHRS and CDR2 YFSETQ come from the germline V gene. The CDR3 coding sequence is TGCGCCAGCAGCTTGGGCCTGAGTGGTGCAGATACGCAGTATTTT. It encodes CASSLGLSGADTQYF.

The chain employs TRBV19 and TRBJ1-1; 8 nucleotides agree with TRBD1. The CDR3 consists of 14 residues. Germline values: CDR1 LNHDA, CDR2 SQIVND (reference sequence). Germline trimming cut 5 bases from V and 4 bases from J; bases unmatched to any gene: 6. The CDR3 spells CASSVTGGATEAFF. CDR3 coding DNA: TGTGCCAGTAGTGTCACAGGGGGTGCCACTGAAGCTTTCTTT.

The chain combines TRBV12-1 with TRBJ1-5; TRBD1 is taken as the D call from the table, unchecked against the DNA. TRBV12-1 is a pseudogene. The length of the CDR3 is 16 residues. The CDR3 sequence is CASSPADDSSNQPQHF. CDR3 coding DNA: TGTGCCAGCAGCCCCGCCGACGACAGTAGCAATCAGCCCCAGCATTTT.

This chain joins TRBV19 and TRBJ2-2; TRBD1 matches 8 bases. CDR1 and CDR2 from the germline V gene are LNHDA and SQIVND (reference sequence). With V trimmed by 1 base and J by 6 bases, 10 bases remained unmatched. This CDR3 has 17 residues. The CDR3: CASSIAFGDRTSGELFF. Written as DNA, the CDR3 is TGTGCCAGTAGTATAGCTTTTGGGGACAGGACGTCCGGGGAGCTGTTTTTT.

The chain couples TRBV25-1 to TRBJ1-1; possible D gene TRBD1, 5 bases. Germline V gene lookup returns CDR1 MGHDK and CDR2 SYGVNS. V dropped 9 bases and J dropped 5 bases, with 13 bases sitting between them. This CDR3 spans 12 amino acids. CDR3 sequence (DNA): TGTGCCAGTTTGGGGCGGGATACTGAAGCTTTCTTT. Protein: CASLGRDTEAFF.

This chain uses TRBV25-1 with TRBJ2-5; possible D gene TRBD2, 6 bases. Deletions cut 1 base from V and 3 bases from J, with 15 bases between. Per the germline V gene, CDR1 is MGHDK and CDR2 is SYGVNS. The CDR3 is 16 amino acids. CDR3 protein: CASSESLTRAKETQYF. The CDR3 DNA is TGTGCCAGCAGTGAATCTCTGACTAGAGCTAAAGAGACCCAGTACTTC. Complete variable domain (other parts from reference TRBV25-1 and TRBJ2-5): EADIYQTPRYLVIGTGKKITLECSQTMGHDKMYWYQQDPGMELHLIHYSYGVNSTEKGDLSSESTVSRIRTEHFPLTLESARPSHTSQYLCASSESLTRAKETQYFGPGTRLLVL.

In nucleotides, the CDR3 is TGTGCCAGCAGTTACTCGAGGACAGGAGGGAATGAGCAGTTCTTC. Its translation: CASSYSRTGGNEQFF. The chain has TRBV6-6 and TRBJ2-1; TRBD1 is a possible D gene (7 bases). V shed 0 bases and J shed 7 bases, with 13 bases lying between them. Germline CDR1 reads MNHNY; CDR2 reads SVGAGI (reference sequence). CDR3 length: 15 residues.

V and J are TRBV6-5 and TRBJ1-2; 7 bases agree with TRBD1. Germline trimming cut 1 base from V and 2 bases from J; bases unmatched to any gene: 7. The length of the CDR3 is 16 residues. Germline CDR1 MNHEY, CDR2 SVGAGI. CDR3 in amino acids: CASSYWGTATNYGYTF. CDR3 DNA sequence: TGTGCCAGCAGTTACTGGGGGACAGCGACCAACTATGGCTACACCTTC.

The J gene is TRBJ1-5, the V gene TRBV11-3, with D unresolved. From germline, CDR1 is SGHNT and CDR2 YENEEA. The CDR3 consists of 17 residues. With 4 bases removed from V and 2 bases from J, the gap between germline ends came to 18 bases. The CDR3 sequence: CASSWAGWRGGNQPQHF. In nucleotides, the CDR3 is TGTGCCAGCAGCTGGGCCGGATGGCGTGGGGGCAATCAGCCCCAGCATTTT.